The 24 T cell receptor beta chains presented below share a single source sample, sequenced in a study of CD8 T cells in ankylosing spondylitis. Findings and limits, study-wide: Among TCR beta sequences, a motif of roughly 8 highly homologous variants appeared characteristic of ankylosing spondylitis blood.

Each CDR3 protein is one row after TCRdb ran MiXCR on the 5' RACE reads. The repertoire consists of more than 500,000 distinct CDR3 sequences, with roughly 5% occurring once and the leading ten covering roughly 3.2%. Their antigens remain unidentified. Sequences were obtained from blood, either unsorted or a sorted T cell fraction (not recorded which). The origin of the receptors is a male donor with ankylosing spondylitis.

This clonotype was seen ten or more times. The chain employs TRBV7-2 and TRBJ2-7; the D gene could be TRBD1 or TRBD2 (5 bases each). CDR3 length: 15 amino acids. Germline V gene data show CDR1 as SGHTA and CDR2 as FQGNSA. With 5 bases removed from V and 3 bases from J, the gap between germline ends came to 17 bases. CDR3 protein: CASSPGRGTRYEQYF. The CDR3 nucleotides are TGTGCCAGCAGCCCGGGTAGAGGGACCCGCTACGAGCAGTACTTC.

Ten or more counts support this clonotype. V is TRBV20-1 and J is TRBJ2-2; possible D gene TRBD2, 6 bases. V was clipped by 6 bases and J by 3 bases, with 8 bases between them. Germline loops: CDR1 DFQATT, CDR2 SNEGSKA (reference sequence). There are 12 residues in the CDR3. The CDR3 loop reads CSARGHTGELFF. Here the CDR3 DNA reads TGCAGTGCGCGGGGCCACACCGGGGAGCTGTTTTTT.

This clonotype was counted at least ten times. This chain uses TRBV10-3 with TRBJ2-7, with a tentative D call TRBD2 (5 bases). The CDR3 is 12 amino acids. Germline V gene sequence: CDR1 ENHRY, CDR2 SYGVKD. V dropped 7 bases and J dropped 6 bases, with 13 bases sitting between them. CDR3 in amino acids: CAINYRGGEQYF. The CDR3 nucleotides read TGTGCCATCAATTATAGAGGAGGCGAGCAGTACTTC.

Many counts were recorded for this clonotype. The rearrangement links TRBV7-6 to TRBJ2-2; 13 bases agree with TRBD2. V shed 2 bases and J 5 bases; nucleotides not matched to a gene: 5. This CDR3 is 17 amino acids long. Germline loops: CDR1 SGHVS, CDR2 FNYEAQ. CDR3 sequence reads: CASSLRLAGGGTGELFF. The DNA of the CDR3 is TGTGCCAGCAGCTTACGACTAGCGGGAGGCGGGACCGGGGAGCTGTTTTTT. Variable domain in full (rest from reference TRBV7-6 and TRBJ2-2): GAGVSQSPRYKVTKRGQDVALRCDPISGHVSLYWYRQALGQGPEFLTYFNYEAQQDKSGLPNDRFSAERPEGSISTLTIQRTEQRDSAMYRCASSLRLAGGGTGELFFGEGSRLTVL.

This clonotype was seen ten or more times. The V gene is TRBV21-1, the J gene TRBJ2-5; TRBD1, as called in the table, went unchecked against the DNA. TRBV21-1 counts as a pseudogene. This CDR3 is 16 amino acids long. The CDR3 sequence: CASSAKGPGQQETQYF. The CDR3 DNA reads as TGTGCCAGCAGCGCAAAGGGGCCGGGACAGCAAGAGACCCAGTACTTC.

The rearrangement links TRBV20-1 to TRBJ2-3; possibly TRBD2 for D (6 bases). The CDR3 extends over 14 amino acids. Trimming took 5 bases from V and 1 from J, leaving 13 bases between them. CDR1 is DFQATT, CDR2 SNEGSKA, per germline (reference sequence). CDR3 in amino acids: CSASPLAGTDTQYF. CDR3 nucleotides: TGCAGTGCTTCCCCACTAGCTGGCACAGATACGCAGTATTTT.

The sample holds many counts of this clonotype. The CDR3 sequence is CSSTGTLDTQYF. CDR3 nucleotides: TGCAGTTCCACCGGGACTTTGGATACGCAGTATTTT. The V call is TRBV20-1, the J call TRBJ2-3, with D possibly matching TRBD2 (6 bases). V dropped 8 bases and J dropped 6 bases, with 15 bases sitting between them. This CDR3 has 12 residues. CDR1 is DFQATT and CDR2 is SNEGSKA in the germline V gene (reference sequence).

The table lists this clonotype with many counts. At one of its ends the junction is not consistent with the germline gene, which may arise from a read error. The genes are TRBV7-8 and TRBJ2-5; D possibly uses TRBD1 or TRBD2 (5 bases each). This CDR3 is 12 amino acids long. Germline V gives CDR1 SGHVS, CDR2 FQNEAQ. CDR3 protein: CASGLVGETQYF. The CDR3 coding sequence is TGTGCCTCGGGGCTGGTTGGAGAGACCCAGTATTTC.

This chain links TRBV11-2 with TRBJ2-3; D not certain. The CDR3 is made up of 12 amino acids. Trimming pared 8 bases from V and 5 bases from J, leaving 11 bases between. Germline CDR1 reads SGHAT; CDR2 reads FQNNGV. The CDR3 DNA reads TGTGCCAGCCGTACGCTGAAAGATACGCAGTATTTT. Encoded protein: CASRTLKDTQYF.

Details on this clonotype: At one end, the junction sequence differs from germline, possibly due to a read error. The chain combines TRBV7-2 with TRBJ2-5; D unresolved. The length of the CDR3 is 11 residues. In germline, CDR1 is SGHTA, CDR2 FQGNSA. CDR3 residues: CASGFAETQYF. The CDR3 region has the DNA TGTGCCAGCGGCTTTGCAGAGACCCAGTACTTC.

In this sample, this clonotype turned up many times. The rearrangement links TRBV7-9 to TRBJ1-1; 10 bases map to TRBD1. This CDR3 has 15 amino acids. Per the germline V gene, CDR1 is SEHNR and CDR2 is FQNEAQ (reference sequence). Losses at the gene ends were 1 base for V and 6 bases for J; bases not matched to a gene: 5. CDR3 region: CASSLEDRGKPEAFF. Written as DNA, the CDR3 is TGTGCCAGCAGCTTAGAGGACAGGGGGAAGCCTGAAGCTTTCTTT.

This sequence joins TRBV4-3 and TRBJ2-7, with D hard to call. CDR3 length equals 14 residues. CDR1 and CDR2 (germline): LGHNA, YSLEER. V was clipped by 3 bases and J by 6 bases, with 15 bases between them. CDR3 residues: CASSQGLSASEQYF. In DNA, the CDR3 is TGCGCCAGCAGCCAGGGCTTGAGTGCGAGCGAGCAGTACTTC.

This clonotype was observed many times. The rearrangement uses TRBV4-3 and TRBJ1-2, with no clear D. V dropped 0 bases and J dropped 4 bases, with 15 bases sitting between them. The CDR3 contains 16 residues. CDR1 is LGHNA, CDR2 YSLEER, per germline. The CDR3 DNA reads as TGCGCCAGCAGCCAAGATGCGAACAAGAAGAGCTATGGCTACACCTTC. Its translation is CASSQDANKKSYGYTF.

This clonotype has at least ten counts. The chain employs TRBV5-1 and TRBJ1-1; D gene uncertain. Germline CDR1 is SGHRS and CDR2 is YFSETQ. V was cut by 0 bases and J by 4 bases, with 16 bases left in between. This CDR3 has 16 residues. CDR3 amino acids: CASSLEEFGIGTEAFF. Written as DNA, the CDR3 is TGCGCCAGCAGCTTGGAGGAGTTCGGGATTGGCACTGAAGCTTTCTTT.

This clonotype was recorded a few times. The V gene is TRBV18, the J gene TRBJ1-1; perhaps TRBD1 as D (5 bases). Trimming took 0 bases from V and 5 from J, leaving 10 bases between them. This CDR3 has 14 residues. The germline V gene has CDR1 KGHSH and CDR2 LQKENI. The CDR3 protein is CASSPPQGGTEAFF. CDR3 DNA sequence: TGTGCCAGCTCACCACCCCAGGGAGGAACTGAAGCTTTCTTT. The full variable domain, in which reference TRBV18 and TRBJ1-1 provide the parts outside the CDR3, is NAGVMQNPRHLVRRRGQEARLRCSPMKGHSHVYWYRQLPEEGLKFMVYLQKENIIDESGMPKERFSAEFPKEGPSILRIQQVVRGDSAAYFCASSPPQGGTEAFFGQGTRLTVV.

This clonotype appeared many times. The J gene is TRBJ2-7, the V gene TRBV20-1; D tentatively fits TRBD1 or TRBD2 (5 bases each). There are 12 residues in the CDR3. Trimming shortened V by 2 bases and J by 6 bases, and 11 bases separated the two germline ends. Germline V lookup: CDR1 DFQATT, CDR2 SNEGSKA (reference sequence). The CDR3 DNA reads TGCAGTGCTAGACGGGGTACAGGCGAGCAGTACTTC. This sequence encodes CSARRGTGEQYF.

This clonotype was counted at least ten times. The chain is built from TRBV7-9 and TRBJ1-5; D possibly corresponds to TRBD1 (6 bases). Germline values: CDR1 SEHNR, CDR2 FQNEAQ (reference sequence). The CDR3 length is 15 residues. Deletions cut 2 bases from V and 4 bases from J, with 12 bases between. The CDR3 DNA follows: TGTGCCAGCAGCTTAAGGGGGGAGGAAAATCAGCCCCAGCATTTT. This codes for CASSLRGEENQPQHF.

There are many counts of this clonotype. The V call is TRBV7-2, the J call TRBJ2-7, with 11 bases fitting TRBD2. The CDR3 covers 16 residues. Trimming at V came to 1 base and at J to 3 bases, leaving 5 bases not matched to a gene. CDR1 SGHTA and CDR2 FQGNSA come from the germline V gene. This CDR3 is CASSLGLAGGFYEQYF. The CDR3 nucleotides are TGTGCCAGCAGCTTAGGCCTAGCGGGAGGATTCTACGAGCAGTACTTC.

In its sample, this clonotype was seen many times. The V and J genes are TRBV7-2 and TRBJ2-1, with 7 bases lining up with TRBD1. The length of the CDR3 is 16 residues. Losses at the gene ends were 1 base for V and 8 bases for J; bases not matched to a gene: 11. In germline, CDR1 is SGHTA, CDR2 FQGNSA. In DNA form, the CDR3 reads TGTGCCAGCAGCTTAGGAAGCGACAGGGTTGGACATGAGCAGTTCTTC. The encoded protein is CASSLGSDRVGHEQFF.

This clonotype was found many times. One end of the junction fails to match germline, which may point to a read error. CDR3 in amino acids: CASSSGSPGELFF. The DNA for the CDR3 is TGTGCTAGCAGCTCAGGGAGCCCCGGGGAGCTGTTTTTT. V usage is TRBV7-7 and J usage is TRBJ2-2; D assignment may be TRBD1 or TRBD2 (5 bases each). This CDR3 is built from 13 residues. Germline lookup yields CDR1 SSHAT and CDR2 FNYEAQ (reference sequence). The full variable domain, completed using reference TRBV7-7 and TRBJ2-2, is GAGVSQSPRYKVTKRGQDVTLRCDPISSHATLYWYQQALGQGPEFLTYFNYEAQPDKSGLPSDRFSAERPEGSISTLTIQRTEQRDSAMYRCASSSGSPGELFFGEGSRLTVL.

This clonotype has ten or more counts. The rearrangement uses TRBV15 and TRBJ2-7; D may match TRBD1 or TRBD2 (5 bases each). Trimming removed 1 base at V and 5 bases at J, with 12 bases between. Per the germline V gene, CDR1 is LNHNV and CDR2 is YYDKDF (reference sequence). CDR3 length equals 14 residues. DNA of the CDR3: TGTGCCACCAGCAGAGTCGGCAGGGACCACGAGCAGTACTTC. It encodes CATSRVGRDHEQYF.

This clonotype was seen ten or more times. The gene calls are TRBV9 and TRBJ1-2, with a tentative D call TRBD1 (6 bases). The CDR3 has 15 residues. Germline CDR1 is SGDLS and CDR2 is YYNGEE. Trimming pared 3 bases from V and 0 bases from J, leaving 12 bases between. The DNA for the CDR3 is TGTGCCAGCAGCGCCAGGACAGTCTCTAACTATGGCTACACCTTC. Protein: CASSARTVSNYGYTF.

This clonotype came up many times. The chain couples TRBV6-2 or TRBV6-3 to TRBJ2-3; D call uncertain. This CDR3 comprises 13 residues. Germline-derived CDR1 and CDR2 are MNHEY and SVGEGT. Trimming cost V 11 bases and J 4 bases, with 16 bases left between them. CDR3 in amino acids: CAGSRGVPDTQYF. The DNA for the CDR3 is TGTGCCGGATCCCGTGGGGTTCCAGATACGCAGTATTTT.

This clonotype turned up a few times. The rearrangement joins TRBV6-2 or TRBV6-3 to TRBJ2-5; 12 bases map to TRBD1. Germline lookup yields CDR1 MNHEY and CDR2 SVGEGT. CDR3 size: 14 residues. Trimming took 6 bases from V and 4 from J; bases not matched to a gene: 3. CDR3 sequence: CASRGDRGPETQYF. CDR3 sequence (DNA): TGTGCCAGCAGAGGGGACAGGGGGCCAGAGACCCAGTACTTC.